There are a few counts of the clone carrying this T cell receptor (beta chain). The antigen remains unidentified. This sample stems from a study of T-cell memory formation after mild COVID-19. Study information: Largely, the TCR clusters proved donor specific.

MiXCR, applied by TCRdb to the 5' RACE reads, yields one record per CDR3 protein. The profile shows a few hundred thousand distinct CDR3 sequences, approximately 15% of them singletons. V lost 3 bases, J lost 0 bases, and 5 bases lay in between. The CDR3 runs 13 residues. Per germline, CDR1 SGHTA and CDR2 FQGNSA. Whole-study results and caveats: SARS-CoV-2 specificity was not confirmed for second-wave clones peaking on day 37.

The chain carries TRBV7-2 and TRBJ1-2; D not certain. The sequenced sample consisted of PBMCs or a T cell subset sorted from them (not recorded which). The receptor comes from a man aged 18 to 30 who had mild COVID-19 (a few samples of this study predate the infection). Cell type and time point are not known. This CDR3 reads CASSFGANYGYTF. CDR3 nucleotides: TGTGCCAGCAGCTTTGGGGCTAACTATGGCTACACCTTC. Variable domain in full (rest from reference TRBV7-2 and TRBJ1-2): GAGVSQSPSNKVTEKGKDVELRCDPISGHTALYWYRQSLGQGLEFLIYFQGNSAPDKSGLPSDRFSAERTGGSVSTLTIQRTQQEDSAVYLCASSFGANYGYTFGSGTRLTVV.